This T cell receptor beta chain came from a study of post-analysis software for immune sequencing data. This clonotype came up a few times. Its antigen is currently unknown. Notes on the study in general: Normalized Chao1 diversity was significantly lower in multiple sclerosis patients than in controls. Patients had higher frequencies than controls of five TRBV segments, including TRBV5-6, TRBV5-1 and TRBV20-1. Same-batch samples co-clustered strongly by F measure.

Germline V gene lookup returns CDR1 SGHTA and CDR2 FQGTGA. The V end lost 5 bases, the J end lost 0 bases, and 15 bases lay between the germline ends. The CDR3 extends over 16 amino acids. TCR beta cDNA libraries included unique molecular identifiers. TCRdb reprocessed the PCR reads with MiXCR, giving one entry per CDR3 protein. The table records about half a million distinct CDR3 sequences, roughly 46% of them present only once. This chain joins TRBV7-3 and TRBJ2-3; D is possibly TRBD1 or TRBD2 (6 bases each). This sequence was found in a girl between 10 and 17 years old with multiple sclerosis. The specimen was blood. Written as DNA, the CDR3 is TGTGCCAGCAGCCCGGGGGCTAGCCGAAGCACAGATACGCAGTATTTT. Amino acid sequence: CASSPGASRSTDTQYF. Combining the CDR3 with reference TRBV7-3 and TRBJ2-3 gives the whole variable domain GAGVSQTPSNKVTEKGKYVELRCDPISGHTALYWYRQSLGQGPEFLIYFQGTGAADDSGLPNDRFFAVRPEGSVSTLKIQRTERGDSAVYLCASSPGASRSTDTQYFGPGTRLTVL.